Listed below are T cell receptor beta chains from one sample, sequenced in a study of Ad26.COV2.S vaccination and SARS-CoV-2 variants. Using immunoSEQ multiplex PCR, the repertoire was profiled, and TCRdb retains in-frame clones only, with some absent. The repertoire has a few hundred thousand clones, roughly 85% of them found once; the top ten carry roughly 3%. The sequenced sample was peripheral blood, obtained in a trial of Ad26.COV2.S vaccine versus placebo. These receptors all come from a person between 18 and 60 years old who received the Ad26.COV2.S COVID-19 vaccine or a placebo. CDR3s include the opening cysteine and the closing phenylalanine or tryptophan. The order of the fields is CDR3 protein, CDR3 DNA, clone size, J gene, D gene, V gene. A D gene is named only where the DNA matches it firmly. Size is omitted from some rows. Given values are once, few, many or a class for expanded clones.

CDR3 protein: CASRLGNTEAFF; CDR3 DNA: TGTGCCAGCAGGTTGGGGAACACTGAAGCTTTCTTT; clone size: once; J gene: TRBJ1-1; D gene: -; V gene: TRBV6-5
CDR3 protein: CAWSLLAFTDTQYF; CDR3 DNA: TGTGCCTGGAGCCTACTAGCGTTTACAGATACGCAGTATTTT; clone size: -; J gene: TRBJ2-3; D gene: TRBD2; V gene: TRBV30
CDR3 protein: CATTITPWGTQYF; CDR3 DNA: TGTGCCACTACTATCACCCCTTGGGGTACGCAGTATTTT; clone size: -; J gene: TRBJ2-3; D gene: -; V gene: TRBV7-8
CDR3 protein: CASSPTMVKGNNQPQHF; CDR3 DNA: TGTGCCAGCTCACCAACGATGGTAAAGGGTAACAATCAGCCCCAGCATTTT; clone size: -; J gene: TRBJ1-5; D gene: -; V gene: TRBV18
CDR3 protein: CASSRIRDRHNSPLHF; CDR3 DNA: TGTGCCAGCAGCCGGATCCGGGACCGGCATAATTCACCCCTCCACTTT; clone size: -; J gene: TRBJ1-6; D gene: -; V gene: TRBV7-9
CDR3 protein: CASSLGTARGNTIYF; CDR3 DNA: TGTGCCAGCAGCCTAGGGACAGCTAGAGGAAACACCATATATTTT; clone size: -; J gene: TRBJ1-3; D gene: TRBD1; V gene: TRBV7-9
CDR3 protein: CASSPGLAGVFAADTQYF; CDR3 DNA: TGCGCCAGCAGCCCGGGACTAGCGGGAGTTTTTGCCGCAGATACGCAGTATTTT; clone size: -; J gene: TRBJ2-3; D gene: TRBD2; V gene: TRBV5-1
CDR3 protein: CASSLGGTSGNTIYF; CDR3 DNA: TGTGCTAGCAGCTTAGGGGGTACCTCTGGAAACACCATATATTTT; clone size: -; J gene: TRBJ1-3; D gene: -; V gene: TRBV7-7
CDR3 protein: CASSLQGGSEAFF; CDR3 DNA: TGTGCCAGCAGCCTTCAGGGGGGATCTGAAGCTTTCTTT; clone size: -; J gene: TRBJ1-1; D gene: TRBD1; V gene: TRBV12-3/TRBV12-4
CDR3 protein: CASSPRDLWGGSPLHF; CDR3 DNA: TGTGCCAGCAGTCCACGGGACCTATGGGGCGGATCACCCCTCCACTTT; clone size: -; J gene: TRBJ1-6; D gene: -; V gene: TRBV28
CDR3 protein: CASSVMGAYNEQFF; CDR3 DNA: TGTGCCAGCAGCGTAATGGGGGCCTACAATGAGCAGTTCTTC; clone size: -; J gene: TRBJ2-1; D gene: -; V gene: TRBV9
CDR3 protein: CASSPRTSDEQYF; CDR3 DNA: TGTGCCAGCTCACCGAGGACTAGCGACGAGCAGTACTTC; clone size: once; J gene: TRBJ2-7; D gene: TRBD2; V gene: TRBV18
CDR3 protein: CASSLRPTGQGGYGYTF; CDR3 DNA: TGTGCCAGCAGCCTGAGACCAACGGGACAGGGAGGGTATGGCTACACCTTC; clone size: -; J gene: TRBJ1-2; D gene: TRBD1; V gene: TRBV9
CDR3 protein: CASSIAAIETDTQYF; CDR3 DNA: TGTGCCAGTAGTATAGCGGCTATCGAGACAGATACGCAGTATTTT; clone size: -; J gene: TRBJ2-3; D gene: -; V gene: TRBV19
CDR3 protein: CASSGHTGNEQYF; CDR3 DNA: TGTGCCAGCAGCGGACATACGGGCAACGAGCAGTACTTC; clone size: -; J gene: TRBJ2-7; D gene: -; V gene: TRBV9
CDR3 protein: CASSPDSNYGYTF; CDR3 DNA: TGTGCCAGCAGCCCGGACAGTAACTATGGCTACACCTTC; clone size: once; J gene: TRBJ1-2; D gene: -; V gene: TRBV6-5
CDR3 protein: CASSYGSHGYTF; CDR3 DNA: TGTGCCAGCAGTTACGGTAGTCATGGCTACACCTTC; clone size: -; J gene: TRBJ1-2; D gene: -; V gene: TRBV6-2/TRBV6-3
CDR3 protein: CASSSQGRTDTQYF; CDR3 DNA: TGTGCCAGCAGTTCTCAAGGTAGAACAGATACGCAGTATTTT; clone size: -; J gene: TRBJ2-3; D gene: -; V gene: TRBV14
CDR3 protein: CASSTTGTGIDSPLHF; CDR3 DNA: TGCGCCAGCAGCACGACCGGGACAGGGATCGATTCACCCCTCCACTTT; clone size: -; J gene: TRBJ1-6; D gene: TRBD1; V gene: TRBV5-1
CDR3 protein: CASSQGPVSQETQYF; CDR3 DNA: TGTGCCAGCAGCCAAGGCCCTGTCAGCCAAGAGACCCAGTACTTC; clone size: -; J gene: TRBJ2-5; D gene: -; V gene: TRBV3-1/TRBV3-2
CDR3 protein: CASSQKGAGPNSPLHF; CDR3 DNA: TGTGCCAGCAGTCAAAAGGGGGCGGGGCCGAATTCACCCCTCCACTTT; clone size: once; J gene: TRBJ1-6; D gene: TRBD1; V gene: TRBV7-9
CDR3 protein: CASSQGTGGARSYGYTF; CDR3 DNA: TGCGCCAGCAGCCAGGGGACAGGGGGCGCCCGGTCCTATGGCTACACCTTC; clone size: -; J gene: TRBJ1-2; D gene: TRBD1; V gene: TRBV4-1
CDR3 protein: CSVNTGTRGEKLFF; CDR3 DNA: TGCAGCGTCAACACAGGGACTCGAGGTGAAAAACTGTTTTTT; clone size: -; J gene: TRBJ1-4; D gene: -; V gene: TRBV29-1
CDR3 protein: CSVESGGTNTGELFF; CDR3 DNA: TGCAGCGTTGAGAGCGGAGGAACGAACACCGGGGAGCTGTTTTTT; clone size: -; J gene: TRBJ2-2; D gene: -; V gene: TRBV29-1
CDR3 protein: CASSPGRNTIYF; CDR3 DNA: TGTGCCAGCTCACCTGGAAGGAACACCATATATTTT; clone size: once; J gene: TRBJ1-3; D gene: -; V gene: TRBV18
CDR3 protein: CASSLTPGTAEAFF; CDR3 DNA: TGTGCCAGCAGCTTAACCCCCGGGACAGCTGAAGCTTTCTTT; clone size: -; J gene: TRBJ1-1; D gene: TRBD1; V gene: TRBV7-3
CDR3 protein: CASSYRGTSPSGGELFF; CDR3 DNA: TGTGCCAGCAGTTACAGGGGGACTAGCCCGTCGGGCGGGGAGCTGTTTTTT; clone size: -; J gene: TRBJ2-2; D gene: TRBD2; V gene: TRBV6-2/TRBV6-3
CDR3 protein: CASSPVGSLKNIQYF; CDR3 DNA: TGTGCCAGCAGCCCGGTGGGATCTCTCAAAAACATTCAGTACTTC; clone size: -; J gene: TRBJ2-4; D gene: -; V gene: TRBV5-6
CDR3 protein: CASRRTGTGHGYTF; CDR3 DNA: TGTGCCAGCAGGCGGACCGGGACAGGGCATGGCTACACCTTC; clone size: -; J gene: TRBJ1-2; D gene: TRBD1; V gene: TRBV6-5
CDR3 protein: CASSGRGYNEQFF; CDR3 DNA: TGTGCCAGCAGCGGACGGGGGTACAATGAGCAGTTCTTC; clone size: -; J gene: TRBJ2-1; D gene: -; V gene: TRBV2
CDR3 protein: CASRGEAGTEAFF; CDR3 DNA: TGTGCCAGCAGGGGAGAGGCGGGCACTGAAGCTTTCTTT; clone size: -; J gene: TRBJ1-1; D gene: -; V gene: TRBV25-1
CDR3 protein: CASSQVLTQGGTQYF; CDR3 DNA: TGCGCCAGCAGCCAAGTTCTCACCCAGGGGGGTACGCAGTATTTT; clone size: -; J gene: TRBJ2-3; D gene: -; V gene: TRBV4-1
CDR3 protein: CAIRDGQIYGYTF; CDR3 DNA: TGTGCCATCAGGGATGGACAGATCTATGGCTACACCTTC; clone size: once; J gene: TRBJ1-2; D gene: -; V gene: TRBV10-3
CDR3 protein: CATSRDGGNYGYTF; CDR3 DNA: TGTGCCACCAGCAGAGATGGGGGTAACTATGGCTACACCTTC; clone size: -; J gene: TRBJ1-2; D gene: -; V gene: TRBV15
CDR3 protein: CASSQDSLEGYNEQFF; CDR3 DNA: TGCGCCAGCAGCCAAGATAGCCTGGAAGGATACAATGAGCAGTTCTTC; clone size: -; J gene: TRBJ2-1; D gene: -; V gene: TRBV4-3
CDR3 protein: CATSRIGNYGYTF; CDR3 DNA: TGTGCCACCAGCAGGATTGGAAACTATGGCTACACCTTC; clone size: once; J gene: TRBJ1-2; D gene: -; V gene: TRBV15
CDR3 protein: CASNRAGSDTQYF; CDR3 DNA: TGTGCCAGCAATCGGGCAGGCAGTGATACGCAGTATTTT; clone size: -; J gene: TRBJ2-3; D gene: -; V gene: TRBV2
CDR3 protein: CASSPWTENEKLFF; CDR3 DNA: TGTGCCAGCAGCCCCTGGACAGAAAACGAAAAACTGTTTTTT; clone size: -; J gene: TRBJ1-4; D gene: -; V gene: TRBV4-2
CDR3 protein: CASAGQGYGYTF; CDR3 DNA: TGTGCCAGTGCTGGACAGGGCTATGGCTACACCTTC; clone size: -; J gene: TRBJ1-2; D gene: TRBD1; V gene: TRBV19
CDR3 protein: CASSLYTDTQYF; CDR3 DNA: TGTGCCAGCAGCCTGTACACAGATACGCAGTATTTT; clone size: few; J gene: TRBJ2-3; D gene: -; V gene: TRBV7-2
CDR3 protein: CASRETGVPLSDTEAFF; CDR3 DNA: TGTGCCAGCAGGGAAACAGGGGTTCCTCTTTCGGACACTGAAGCTTTCTTT; clone size: few; J gene: TRBJ1-1; D gene: TRBD1; V gene: TRBV7-8
CDR3 protein: CASSQGPAGHTEAFF; CDR3 DNA: TGTGCCAGCAGCCAGGGACCCGCGGGGCACACTGAAGCTTTCTTT; clone size: few; J gene: TRBJ1-1; D gene: -; V gene: TRBV3-1/TRBV3-2
CDR3 protein: CASSRQGVLTGELFF; CDR3 DNA: TGTGCCAGCAGTAGACAGGGGGTACTCACCGGGGAGCTGTTTTTT; clone size: -; J gene: TRBJ2-2; D gene: TRBD1; V gene: TRBV6-5
CDR3 protein: CASSLRQGAAFF; CDR3 DNA: TGTGCCAGCAGCTTACGACAGGGGGCTGCTTTCTTT; clone size: once; J gene: TRBJ1-1; D gene: TRBD1; V gene: TRBV6-5
CDR3 protein: CAWSVPPDTEAFF; CDR3 DNA: TGTGCCTGGAGTGTCCCCCCCGACACTGAAGCTTTCTTT; clone size: -; J gene: TRBJ1-1; D gene: -; V gene: TRBV30
CDR3 protein: CASSEGRDILYGYTF; CDR3 DNA: TGTGCCAGCAGTGAAGGCAGGGACATTCTCTATGGCTACACCTTC; clone size: -; J gene: TRBJ1-2; D gene: -; V gene: TRBV2
CDR3 protein: CASSSGQGWNTEAFF; CDR3 DNA: TGTGCCAGCAGTTCCGGACAGGGTTGGAACACTGAAGCTTTCTTT; clone size: -; J gene: TRBJ1-1; D gene: TRBD1; V gene: TRBV27
CDR3 protein: CASRSGTGREKLFF; CDR3 DNA: TGTGCCAGCCGATCCGGGACAGGAAGGGAAAAACTGTTTTTT; clone size: -; J gene: TRBJ1-4; D gene: TRBD1; V gene: TRBV7-8
CDR3 protein: CASRPLGTSFYNEQFF; CDR3 DNA: TGTGCCAGCAGGCCGCTTGGGACTAGCTTTTACAATGAGCAGTTCTTC; clone size: -; J gene: TRBJ2-1; D gene: TRBD2; V gene: TRBV27